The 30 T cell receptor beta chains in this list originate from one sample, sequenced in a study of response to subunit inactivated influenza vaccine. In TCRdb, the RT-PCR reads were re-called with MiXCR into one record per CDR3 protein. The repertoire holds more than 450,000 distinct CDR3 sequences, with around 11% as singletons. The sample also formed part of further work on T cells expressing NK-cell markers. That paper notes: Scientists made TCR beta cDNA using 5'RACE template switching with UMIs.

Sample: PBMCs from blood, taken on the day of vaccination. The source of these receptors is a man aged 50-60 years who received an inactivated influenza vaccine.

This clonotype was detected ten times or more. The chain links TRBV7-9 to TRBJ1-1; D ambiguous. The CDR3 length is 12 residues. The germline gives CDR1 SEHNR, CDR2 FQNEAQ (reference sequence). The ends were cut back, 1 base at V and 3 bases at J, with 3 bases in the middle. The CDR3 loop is CASSLGYTEAFF. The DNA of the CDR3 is TGTGCCAGCAGCTTAGGGTACACTGAAGCTTTCTTT.

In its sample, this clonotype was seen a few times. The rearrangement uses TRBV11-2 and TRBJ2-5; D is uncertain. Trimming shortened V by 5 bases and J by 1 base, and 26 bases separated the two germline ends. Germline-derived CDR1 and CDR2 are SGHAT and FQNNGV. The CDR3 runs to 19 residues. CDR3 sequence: CASSVLGKLANPGQETQYF. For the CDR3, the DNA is TGTGCCAGCAGCGTCCTTGGGAAATTAGCCAATCCGGGCCAAGAGACCCAGTACTTC.

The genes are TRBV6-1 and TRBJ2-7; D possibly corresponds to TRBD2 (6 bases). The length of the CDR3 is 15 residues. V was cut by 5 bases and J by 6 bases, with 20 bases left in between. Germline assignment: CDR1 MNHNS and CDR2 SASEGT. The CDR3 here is CASSLLATAEGEQYF. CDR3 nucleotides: TGTGCCAGCAGTCTCCTAGCGACCGCGGAGGGCGAGCAGTACTTC.

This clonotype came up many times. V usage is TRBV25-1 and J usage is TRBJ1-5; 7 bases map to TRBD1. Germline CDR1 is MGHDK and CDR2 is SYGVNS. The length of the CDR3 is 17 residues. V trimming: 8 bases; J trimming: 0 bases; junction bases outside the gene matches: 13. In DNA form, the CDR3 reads TGTGCCAGCCATATGGGGGACAGAGACTATAGCAATCAGCCCCAGCATTTT. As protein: CASHMGDRDYSNQPQHF.

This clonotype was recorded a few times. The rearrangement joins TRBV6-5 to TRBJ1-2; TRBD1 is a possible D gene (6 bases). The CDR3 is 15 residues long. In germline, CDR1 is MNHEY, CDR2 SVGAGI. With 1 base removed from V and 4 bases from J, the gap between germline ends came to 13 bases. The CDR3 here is CASSYYRPGAYGYTF. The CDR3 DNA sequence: TGTGCCAGCAGTTACTATCGTCCAGGGGCCTATGGCTACACCTTC.

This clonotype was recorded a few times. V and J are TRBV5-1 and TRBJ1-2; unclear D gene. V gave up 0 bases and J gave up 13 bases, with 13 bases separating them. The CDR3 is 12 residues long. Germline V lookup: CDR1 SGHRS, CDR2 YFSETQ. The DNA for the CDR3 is TGCGCCAGCAGCTTGGCCGTGGGCGACTGCACCTTC. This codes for CASSLAVGDCTF.

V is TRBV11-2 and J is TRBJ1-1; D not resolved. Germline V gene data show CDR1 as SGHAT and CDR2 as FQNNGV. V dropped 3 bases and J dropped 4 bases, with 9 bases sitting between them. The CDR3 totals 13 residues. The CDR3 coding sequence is TGTGCCAGCAGCTTCCTCATGAGCACTGAAGCTTTCTTT. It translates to CASSFLMSTEAFF.

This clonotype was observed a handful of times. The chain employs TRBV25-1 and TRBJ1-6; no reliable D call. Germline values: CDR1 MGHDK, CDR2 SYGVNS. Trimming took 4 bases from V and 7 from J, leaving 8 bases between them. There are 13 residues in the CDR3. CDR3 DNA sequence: TGTGCCAGCAGTGGGGAAGACAATTCACCCCTCCACTTT. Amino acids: CASSGEDNSPLHF.

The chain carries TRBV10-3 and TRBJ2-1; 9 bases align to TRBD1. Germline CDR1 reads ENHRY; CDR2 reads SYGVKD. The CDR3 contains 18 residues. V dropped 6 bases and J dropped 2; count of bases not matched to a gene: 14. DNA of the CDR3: TGTGCCATCAGCCTGGACAGGGGCCGGGCTAGCACCTACAATGAGCAGTTCTTC. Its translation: CAISLDRGRASTYNEQFF.

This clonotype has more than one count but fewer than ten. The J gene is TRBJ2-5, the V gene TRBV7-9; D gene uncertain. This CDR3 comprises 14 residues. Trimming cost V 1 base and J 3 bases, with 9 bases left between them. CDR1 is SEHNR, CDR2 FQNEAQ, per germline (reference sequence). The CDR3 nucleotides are TGTGCCAGCAGCTTAGGCATAGAGAAAGAGACCCAGTACTTC. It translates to CASSLGIEKETQYF. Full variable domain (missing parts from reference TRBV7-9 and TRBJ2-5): DTGVSQNPRHKITKRGQNVTFRCDPISEHNRLYWYRQTLGQGPEFLTYFQNEAQLEKSRLLSDRFSAERPKGSFSTLEIQRTEQGDSAMYLCASSLGIEKETQYFGPGTRLLVL.

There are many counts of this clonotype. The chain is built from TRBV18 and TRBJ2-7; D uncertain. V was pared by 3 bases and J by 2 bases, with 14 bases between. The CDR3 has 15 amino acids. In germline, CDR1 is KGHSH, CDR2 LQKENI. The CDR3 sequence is CASSPQTMTPYEQYF. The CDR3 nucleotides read TGTGCCAGCTCACCCCAGACAATGACCCCCTACGAGCAGTACTTC.

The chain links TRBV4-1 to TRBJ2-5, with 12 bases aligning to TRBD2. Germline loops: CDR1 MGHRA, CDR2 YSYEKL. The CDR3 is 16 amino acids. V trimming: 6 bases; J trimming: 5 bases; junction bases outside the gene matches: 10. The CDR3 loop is CASRRGGLAGLETQYF. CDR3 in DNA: TGCGCCAGCAGGCGAGGGGGACTAGCGGGTTTGGAGACCCAGTACTTC.

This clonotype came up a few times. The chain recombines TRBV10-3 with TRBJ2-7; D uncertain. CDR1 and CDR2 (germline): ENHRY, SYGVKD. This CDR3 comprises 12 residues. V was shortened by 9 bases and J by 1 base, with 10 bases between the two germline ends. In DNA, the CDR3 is TGTGCCATACAGACACCTTCCTACGAGCAGTACTTC. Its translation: CAIQTPSYEQYF.

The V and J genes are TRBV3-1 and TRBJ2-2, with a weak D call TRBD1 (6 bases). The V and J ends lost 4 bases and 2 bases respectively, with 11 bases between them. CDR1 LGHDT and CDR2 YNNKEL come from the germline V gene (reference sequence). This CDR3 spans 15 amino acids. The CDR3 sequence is CASSRGHFNTGELFF. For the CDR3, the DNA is TGTGCCAGCAGCCGGGGACATTTCAACACCGGGGAGCTGTTTTTT.

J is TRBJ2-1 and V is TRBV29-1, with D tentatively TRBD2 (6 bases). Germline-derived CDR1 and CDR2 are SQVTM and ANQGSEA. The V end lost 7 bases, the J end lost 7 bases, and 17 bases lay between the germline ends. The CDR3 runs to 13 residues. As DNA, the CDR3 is TGCAGCGGGGGGGAGTGGGTTGGGAATGAGCAGTTCTTC. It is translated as CSGGEWVGNEQFF.

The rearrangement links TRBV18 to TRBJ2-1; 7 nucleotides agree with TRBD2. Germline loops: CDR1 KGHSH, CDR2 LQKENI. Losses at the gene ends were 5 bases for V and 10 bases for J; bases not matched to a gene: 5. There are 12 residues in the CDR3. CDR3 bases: TGTGCCAGCTCATCTACTAGCGACGAGCAGTTCTTC. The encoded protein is CASSSTSDEQFF.

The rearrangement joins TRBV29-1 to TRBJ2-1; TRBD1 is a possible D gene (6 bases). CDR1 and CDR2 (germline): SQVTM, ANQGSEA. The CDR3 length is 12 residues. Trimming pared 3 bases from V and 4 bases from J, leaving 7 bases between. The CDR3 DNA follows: TGCAGCGTTGACACAGGGTACAATGAGCAGTTCTTC. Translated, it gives CSVDTGYNEQFF.

DNA for the CDR3: TGCGCCAGCAGCCTGAGTACCAGCGGGGGGGCTGAGCAGTTCTTC. Its translation: CASSLSTSGGAEQFF. This chain uses TRBV4-3 with TRBJ2-1, with TRBD2 matching over 10 bases. The CDR3 loop spans 15 amino acids. Germline assignment: CDR1 LGHNA and CDR2 YSLEER. The V gene end was trimmed by 4 bases and the J gene end by 9 bases; junction bases not matched to a gene: 9.

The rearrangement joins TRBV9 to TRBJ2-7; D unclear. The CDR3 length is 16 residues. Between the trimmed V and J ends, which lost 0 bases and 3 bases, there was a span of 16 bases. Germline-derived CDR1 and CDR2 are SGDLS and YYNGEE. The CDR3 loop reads CASSVAPPGSGYEQYF. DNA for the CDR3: TGTGCCAGCAGCGTAGCTCCTCCTGGTTCAGGCTACGAGCAGTACTTC.

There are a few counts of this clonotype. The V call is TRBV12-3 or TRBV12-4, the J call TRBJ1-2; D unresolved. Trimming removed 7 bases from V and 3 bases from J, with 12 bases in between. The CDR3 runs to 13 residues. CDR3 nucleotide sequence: TGTGCCAGCACCCTGACACTTGACTATGGCTACACCTTC. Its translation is CASTLTLDYGYTF.

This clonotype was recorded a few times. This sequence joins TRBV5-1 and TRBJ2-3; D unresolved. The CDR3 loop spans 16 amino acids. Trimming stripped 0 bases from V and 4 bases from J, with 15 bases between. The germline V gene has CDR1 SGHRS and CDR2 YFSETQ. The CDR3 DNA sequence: TGCGCCAGCAGCTTGGGAGCTTCGCTCAACGCAGATACGCAGTATTTT. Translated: CASSLGASLNADTQYF.

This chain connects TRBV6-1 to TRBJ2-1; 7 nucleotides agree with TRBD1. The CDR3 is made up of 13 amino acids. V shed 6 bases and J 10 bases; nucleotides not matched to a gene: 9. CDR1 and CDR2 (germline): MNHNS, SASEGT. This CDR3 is CASSWRGGVEQFF. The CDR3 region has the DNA TGTGCCAGCAGCTGGAGAGGGGGCGTAGAGCAGTTCTTC.

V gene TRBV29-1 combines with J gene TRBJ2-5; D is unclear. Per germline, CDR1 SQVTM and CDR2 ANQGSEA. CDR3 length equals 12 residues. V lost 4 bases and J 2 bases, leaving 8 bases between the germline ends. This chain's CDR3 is CSVGGSQETQYF. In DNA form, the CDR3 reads TGCAGCGTTGGCGGCAGTCAAGAGACCCAGTACTTC. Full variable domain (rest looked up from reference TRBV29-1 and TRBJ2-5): SAVISQKPSRDICQRGTSLTIQCQVDSQVTMMFWYRQQPGQSLTLIATANQGSEATYESGFVIDKFPISRPNLTFSTLTVSNMSPEDSSIYLCSVGGSQETQYFGPGTRLLVL.

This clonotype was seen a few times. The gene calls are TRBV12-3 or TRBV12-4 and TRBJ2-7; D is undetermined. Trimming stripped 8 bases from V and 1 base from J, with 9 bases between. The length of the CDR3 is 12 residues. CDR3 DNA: TGTGCCAGCTCCCCTTTTTCCTACGAGCAGTACTTC. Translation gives CASSPFSYEQYF.

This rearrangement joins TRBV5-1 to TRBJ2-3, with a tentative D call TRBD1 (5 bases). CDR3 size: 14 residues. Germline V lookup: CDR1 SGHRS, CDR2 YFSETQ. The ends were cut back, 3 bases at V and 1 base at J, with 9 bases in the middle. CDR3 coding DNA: TGCGCCAGCAGCTCCAGGGTTGGCACAGATACGCAGTATTTT. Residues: CASSSRVGTDTQYF. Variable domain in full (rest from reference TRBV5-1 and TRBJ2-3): KAGVTQTPRYLIKTRGQQVTLSCSPISGHRSVSWYQQTPGQGLQFLFEYFSETQRNKGNFPGRFSGRQFSNSRSEMNVSTLELGDSALYLCASSSRVGTDTQYFGPGTRLTVL.

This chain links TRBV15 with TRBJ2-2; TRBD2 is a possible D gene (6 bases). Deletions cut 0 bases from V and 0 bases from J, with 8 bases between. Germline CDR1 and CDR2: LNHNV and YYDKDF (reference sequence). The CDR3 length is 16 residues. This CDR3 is CATSRDGRSNTGELFF. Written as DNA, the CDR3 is TGTGCCACCAGCAGAGATGGGAGGTCGAACACCGGGGAGCTGTTTTTT.

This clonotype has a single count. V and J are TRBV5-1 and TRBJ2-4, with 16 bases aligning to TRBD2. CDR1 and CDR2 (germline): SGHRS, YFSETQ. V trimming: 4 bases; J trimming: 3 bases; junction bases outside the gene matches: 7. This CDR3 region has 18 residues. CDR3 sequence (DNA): TGCGCCAGCAGCGAGGGACTAGCGGGGGGGCCGGGCAAAAACATTCAGTACTTC. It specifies CASSEGLAGGPGKNIQYF.

This CDR3 is CASTQFGATGELFF. The CDR3 DNA is TGCGCCAGCACCCAATTCGGGGCCACCGGGGAGCTGTTTTTT. J is TRBJ2-2 and V is TRBV5-1, with D perhaps being TRBD1 or TRBD2 (5 bases each). This CDR3 is built from 14 residues. Trimming left V 6 bases short and J 4 bases short, with 13 bases between. Germline CDR1 reads SGHRS; CDR2 reads YFSETQ. Looking up the rest from reference TRBV5-1 and TRBJ2-2 gives the full variable domain: KAGVTQTPRYLIKTRGQQVTLSCSPISGHRSVSWYQQTPGQGLQFLFEYFSETQRNKGNFPGRFSGRQFSNSRSEMNVSTLELGDSALYLCASTQFGATGELFFGEGSRLTVL.

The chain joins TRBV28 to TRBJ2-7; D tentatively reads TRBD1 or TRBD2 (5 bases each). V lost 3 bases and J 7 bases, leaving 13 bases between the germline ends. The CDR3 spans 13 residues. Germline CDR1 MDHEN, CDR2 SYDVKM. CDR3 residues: CASSFLGVEEQYF. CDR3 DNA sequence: TGTGCCAGCAGTTTTCTGGGGGTAGAAGAGCAGTACTTC.

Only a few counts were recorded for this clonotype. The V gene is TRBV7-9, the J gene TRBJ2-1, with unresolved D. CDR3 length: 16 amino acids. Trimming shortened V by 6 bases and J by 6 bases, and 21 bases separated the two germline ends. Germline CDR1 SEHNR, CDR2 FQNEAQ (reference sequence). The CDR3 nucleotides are TGTGCCAGCAGGCCTAAACCGGCGTCGCCCTTCAATGAGCAGTTCTTC. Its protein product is CASRPKPASPFNEQFF.